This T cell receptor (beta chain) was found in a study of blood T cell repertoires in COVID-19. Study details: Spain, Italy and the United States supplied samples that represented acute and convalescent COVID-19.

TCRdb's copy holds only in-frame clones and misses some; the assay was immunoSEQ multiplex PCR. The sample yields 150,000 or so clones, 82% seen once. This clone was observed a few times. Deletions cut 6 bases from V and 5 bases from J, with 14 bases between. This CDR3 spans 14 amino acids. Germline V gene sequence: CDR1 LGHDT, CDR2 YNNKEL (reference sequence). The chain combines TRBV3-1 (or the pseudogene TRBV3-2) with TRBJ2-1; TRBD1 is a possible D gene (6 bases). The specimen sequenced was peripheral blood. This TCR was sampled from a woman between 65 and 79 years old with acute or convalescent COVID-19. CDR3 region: CASSKWTANNEQFF. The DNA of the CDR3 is TGTGCCAGCAGTAAATGGACAGCGAACAATGAGCAGTTCTTC.